Listed here are 10 T cell receptor beta chains from one sample, sequenced in a study of cytomegalovirus exposure and HLA in healthy donors. Clones were read by immunoSEQ multiplex PCR, and TCRdb kept only the in-frame ones, dropping some. The table shows about 360,000 clones, with around 86% occurring only once. The source material was PBMCs. These receptor sequences come from a woman aged 18-29 years in good health and CMV-seronegative.

The chain carries TRBV6-1 and TRBJ1-5, with a tentative D call TRBD1 (6 bases). This CDR3 is built from 15 residues. Looked up from germline, CDR1 is MNHNS and CDR2 is SASEGT. V lost 7 bases and J lost 1, with 14 bases in between. CDR3 loop: CASIYRDTSNQPQHF. The DNA of the CDR3 is TGTGCCAGCATCTACAGGGATACAAGCAATCAGCCCCAGCATTTT.

This clone appeared once. The same CDR3 also results from other DNA sequences found in this sample. V is TRBV28 and J is TRBJ2-7; D unclear. Trimming took 6 bases from V and 2 from J, leaving 5 bases between them. The CDR3 length is 11 residues. Germline CDR1 MDHEN, CDR2 SYDVKM. The chain's CDR3 is CASSLTYEQYF. In DNA form, the CDR3 reads TGTGCCAGCAGCCTAACCTACGAGCAGTACTTC.

The chain carries TRBV6-6 and TRBJ2-1; the match to TRBD2 covers 9 bases. With 7 bases clipped from V and 7 bases from J, the junction kept 14 bases outside the gene matches. This CDR3 has 16 amino acids. Per the germline V gene, CDR1 is MNHNY and CDR2 is SVGAGI (reference sequence). The CDR3 DNA sequence: TGTGCCAGCACCCTTTCGGGAGCGGGAGGCGTAAATGAGCAGTTCTTC. This translates into CASTLSGAGGVNEQFF.

The CDR3 sequence is CASSLYRGTGELFF. DNA of the CDR3: TGTGCCAGCAGTTTGTACAGGGGGACCGGGGAGCTGTTTTTT. The chain uses TRBV27 and TRBJ2-2; 8 nucleotides align to TRBD1. V shed 3 bases, J shed 5 bases, and the junction held 2 bases outside the gene matches. This CDR3 contains 14 residues. From germline, CDR1 is MNHEY and CDR2 SMNVEV (reference sequence).

The count of this clone is one. V usage is TRBV30 and J usage is TRBJ1-2, with D hard to call. Trimming removed 4 bases from V and 8 bases from J, with 17 bases in between. The CDR3 loop spans 13 amino acids. The germline V gene has CDR1 GTSNPN and CDR2 SVGIG (reference sequence). This chain's CDR3 is CAWIDLVIKGYTF. The CDR3 DNA follows: TGTGCCTGGATCGATCTAGTCATAAAGGGCTACACCTTC.

The rearrangement links TRBV27 to TRBJ2-1; D is undetermined. Germline CDR1 reads MNHEY; CDR2 reads SMNVEV (reference sequence). The CDR3 runs to 11 residues. Trimming removed 6 bases from V and 5 bases from J, with 5 bases in between. CDR3 in amino acids: CASRRNNEQFF. The CDR3 nucleotides read TGTGCCAGCAGGAGGAACAATGAGCAGTTCTTC.

The chain has TRBV10-3 and TRBJ1-2; no firm D call. The germline V and J ends were trimmed by 3 bases and 4 bases, with 9 bases remaining between them. The CDR3 length is 13 residues. The germline gives CDR1 ENHRY, CDR2 SYGVKD. In DNA form, the CDR3 reads TGTGCCATCAGTGAAGATGGCCCCTATGGCTACACCTTC. It encodes CAISEDGPYGYTF.

V and J are TRBV28 and TRBJ2-1, with 10 bases lining up with TRBD2. This CDR3 contains 17 residues. V lost 5 bases to trimming and J lost 8 bases; unmatched junction nucleotides: 15. Looked up from germline, CDR1 is MDHEN and CDR2 is SYDVKM. In DNA, the CDR3 is TGTGCCAGCAGTGGCGAGGGAGCGGGGGGGCTTAGGGATGAGCAGTTCTTC. Translation gives CASSGEGAGGLRDEQFF.

The V call is TRBV15, the J call TRBJ2-7; TRBD2 agrees at 8 bases. The length of the CDR3 is 15 residues. With V trimmed by 4 bases and J by 5 bases, 10 bases remained unmatched. In germline, CDR1 is LNHNV, CDR2 YYDKDF (reference sequence). The CDR3 nucleotides are TGTGCCACCAGCAACCAGCGGGAGCTCACGGACGAGCAGTACTTC. It specifies CATSNQRELTDEQYF.

V gene TRBV6-1 combines with J gene TRBJ2-7; 8 positions match TRBD2. This CDR3 is built from 13 residues. Germline CDR1 reads MNHNS; CDR2 reads SASEGT. Trimming took 5 bases from V and 7 from J; bases not matched to a gene: 7. DNA of the CDR3: TGTGCCAGCAGTTCGGGACTAGAGCGGGAGCAGTACTTC. Its translation: CASSSGLEREQYF.